Listed here are 17 T cell receptor beta chains from one sample, sequenced in a study of blood T cell repertoires in COVID-19. Profiled with immunoSEQ multiplex PCR; TCRdb holds only in-frame clones, not every one. The sample includes 150,000 to 200,000 clones, around 76% of them seen just once. What was sequenced was PBMCs or T cells enriched from blood (not recorded which). These TCRs come from a woman aged 50 to 60 with acute COVID-19.

CDR3 region: CSVEDLGVGANEQFF. DNA of the CDR3: TGCAGCGTTGAAGATCTTGGAGTAGGGGCGAATGAGCAGTTCTTC. The genes are TRBV29-1 and TRBJ2-1; D perhaps matches TRBD1 (5 bases). CDR3 length: 15 residues. V dropped 0 bases and J dropped 7 bases, with 16 bases sitting between them. The V gene's germline CDR1 is SQVTM and CDR2 ANQGSEA.

The chain is built from TRBV18 and TRBJ1-2, with D perhaps TRBD1 (6 bases). CDR1 KGHSH and CDR2 LQKENI come from the germline V gene. Trimming pared 4 bases from V and 5 bases from J, leaving 17 bases between. This CDR3 contains 15 residues. The CDR3 nucleotides are TGTGCCAGCTCACTTGACGCGGGGGCAGGGTATGGCTACACCTTC. Protein product: CASSLDAGAGYGYTF.

This chain joins TRBV2 and TRBJ1-1; 10 bases agree with TRBD1. The J segment lost 5 bases and the V segment lost 6 bases, leaving 9 bases of the junction unmatched. CDR1 and CDR2 (germline): SNHLY, FYNNEI. The CDR3 length is 15 residues. CDR3 in DNA: TGTGCCAGCAGCCCCACAAGACAGGGGGCTACTGAAGCTTTCTTT. Amino acid sequence: CASSPTRQGATEAFF.

This sequence joins TRBV6-4 and TRBJ2-1; perhaps TRBD1 as D (6 bases). Germline CDR1 MRHNA, CDR2 SNTAGT. With 0 bases removed from V and 4 bases from J, the gap between germline ends came to 7 bases. This CDR3 comprises 14 residues. CDR3 loop: CASSDSGTYNEQFF. The DNA of the CDR3 is TGTGCCAGCAGTGACTCAGGGACATACAATGAGCAGTTCTTC.

Details on this clone: This sample includes further DNA sequences coding for the same CDR3. This chain joins TRBV19 and TRBJ1-5; perhaps TRBD1 as D (5 bases). V dropped 5 bases and J dropped 4 bases, with 12 bases sitting between them. The CDR3 totals 14 residues. CDR1 is LNHDA, CDR2 SQIVND, per germline (reference sequence). The CDR3 here is CASSGQGGNQPQHF. The CDR3, as DNA: TGTGCCAGTAGTGGGCAGGGTGGGAATCAGCCCCAGCATTTT.

V and J are TRBV2 and TRBJ1-5; tentatively, D is TRBD1 (5 bases). Germline lookup yields CDR1 SNHLY and CDR2 FYNNEI. V lost 3 bases to trimming and J lost 4 bases, with 19 bases between them. This CDR3 is 17 amino acids long. The CDR3 DNA sequence: TGTGCCAGCAGTGACGGAGGGGTCCCCGGTGGTAATCAGCCCCAGCATTTT. It codes for CASSDGGVPGGNQPQHF.

This sequence joins TRBV5-1 and TRBJ1-2; the D gene is possibly TRBD1 (6 bases). Trimming removed 4 bases from V and 11 bases from J, with 24 bases in between. Per the germline V gene, CDR1 is SGHRS and CDR2 is YFSETQ. There are 15 residues in the CDR3. In nucleotides, the CDR3 is TGCGCCAGCAGCGCCGACAGGCAAGGCTTTTGGCGGTACACCTTC. Its translation is CASSADRQGFWRYTF.

This rearrangement joins TRBV13 to TRBJ2-3; 8 bases map to TRBD1. Germline-derived CDR1 and CDR2 are PRHDT and FYEKMQ (reference sequence). Unmatched junction bases numbered 7, after V lost 4 bases and J lost 1 base. The CDR3 consists of 16 residues. The CDR3 region is CASSSRAGGGTDTQYF. The CDR3 bases are TGTGCCAGCAGCTCCCGGGCAGGGGGCGGCACAGATACGCAGTATTTT.

The chain employs TRBV2 and TRBJ1-1; D is ambiguous. The CDR3 extends over 13 amino acids. V was trimmed by 3 bases and J by 3 bases, leaving 8 bases between them. The germline gives CDR1 SNHLY, CDR2 FYNNEI. The chain's CDR3 is CASSEGVYTEAFF. The CDR3 DNA follows: TGTGCCAGCAGTGAGGGAGTGTACACTGAAGCTTTCTTT.

J is TRBJ2-7 and V is TRBV27; D is unclear. CDR1 is MNHEY, CDR2 SMNVEV, per germline (reference sequence). Trimming pared 6 bases from V and 1 base from J, leaving 10 bases between. This CDR3 is built from 13 residues. CDR3 coding DNA: TGTGCCAGCAGGTCAGGCAGTTCCTACGAGCAGTACGTC. It encodes CASRSGSSYEQYV.

The chain employs TRBV28 and TRBJ1-2; TRBD1 is a possible D gene (6 bases). Germline V gives CDR1 MDHEN, CDR2 SYDVKM. The CDR3 is 14 amino acids. The V gene lost 6 bases and the J gene lost 6 bases, with 17 bases spanning the gap. CDR3 amino acids: CASSPGGAQNGYTF. CDR3 sequence (DNA): TGTGCCAGCAGCCCTGGGGGGGCGCAGAATGGCTACACCTTC.

J is TRBJ1-5 and V is TRBV19; TRBD1 might be the D (6 bases). From germline, CDR1 is LNHDA and CDR2 SQIVND (reference sequence). V gave up 6 bases and J gave up 0 bases, with 15 bases separating them. This CDR3 has 16 residues. This CDR3 reads CASRSGQPYSNQPQHF. The CDR3 DNA reads as TGTGCCAGTAGGAGCGGACAGCCATATAGCAATCAGCCCCAGCATTTT.

This chain uses TRBV21-1 with TRBJ1-6; the listed D gene, TRBD1, was not tested against the DNA. TRBV21-1 is a pseudogene. This CDR3 spans 14 amino acids. CDR3 bases: TGTGCCAGCAGCAAAGTAATTAAACATATACCCCTCCACTTT. Translating gives CASSKVIKHIPLHF.

The rearrangement uses TRBV9 and TRBJ1-3, with 10 nucleotides matching TRBD1. CDR1 is SGDLS and CDR2 is YYNGEE in the germline V gene. The CDR3 has 16 residues. V trimming: 3 bases; J trimming: 1 base; junction bases outside the gene matches: 4. The CDR3 nucleotides read TGTGCCAGCAGCGCCGGGACAGGGGTTTCTGGAAACACCATATATTTT. Its protein is CASSAGTGVSGNTIYF.

The chain has TRBV11-2 and TRBJ2-7; D call uncertain. The germline V gene encodes CDR1 SGHAT and CDR2 FQNNGV. Trimming removed 4 bases from V and 4 bases from J, with 11 bases in between. This CDR3 contains 13 residues. The CDR3 DNA sequence: TGTGCCAGCAGCTCCTATGTGAGTTACGAGCAGTACGTC. Residues: CASSSYVSYEQYV.

The J gene is TRBJ2-3, the V gene TRBV4-2; 9 nucleotides align to TRBD1. This CDR3 has 15 residues. After removal of 4 bases from V and 4 bases from J, the junction contained 6 bases not matched to a gene. From germline, CDR1 is LGHNA and CDR2 YNFKEQ. DNA of the CDR3: TGTGCCAGCAGCCTCGGGACAGGGTTTTCAGATACGCAGTATTTT. This encodes CASSLGTGFSDTQYF.

The V call is TRBV4-1, the J call TRBJ2-1; 8 bases agree with TRBD2. There are 15 residues in the CDR3. Germline lookup yields CDR1 MGHRA and CDR2 YSYEKL. The J segment lost 7 bases and the V segment lost 3 bases, leaving 8 bases of the junction unmatched. The CDR3 spells CASSQSSGALNEQFF. CDR3 nucleotide sequence: TGCGCCAGCAGCCAGAGTAGCGGGGCCCTAAATGAGCAGTTCTTC.